Listed here is a single T cell receptor (beta chain). What it recognizes is unknown. Germline V gene sequence: CDR1 SGHAT, CDR2 FQNNGV. The CDR3 loop spans 13 amino acids. With 5 bases removed from V and 0 bases from J, the gap between germline ends came to 7 bases. Repertoires were generated with immunoSEQ multiplex PCR, while TCRdb's copy carries only in-frame clones and drops some. The repertoire has tens of thousands of clones, roughly 79% of them found once; the top ten carry 20% to 25%. This sample stems from a study of OX40 agonist ivuxolimab in advanced cancers. Study-wide background: Of mixed ages from about 23 to 90 and averaging 60 years, the group was roughly 83% male.

Study-wide findings and caveats: CD8+ T cells were the subset that, on average, had more expanded clones than CD4+. The expanded peripheral T cells' antigen specificity was not determined.

The clonotype originates from an adult with an advanced solid tumor such as melanoma, head and neck, liver or kidney cancer. The J gene is TRBJ2-5, the V gene TRBV11-2; D is unclear. The sample was CD4+ or CD8+ T cells sorted from blood, taken in a trial of the OX40 agonist ivuxolimab. The CDR3 coding sequence is TGTGCCAGCAGCCAAACTAACCAAGAGACCCAGTACTTC. Translating it yields CASSQTNQETQYF.